This record looks at one TCR beta chain sequence and its context. The antigen is not known. Researchers drew blood RNA from unsorted whole blood and extracted germline DNA as well. This sample stems from a study of tumor-infiltrating lymphocytes in primary liver carcinoma. Looking at the study overall: The patients comprised men and women between the ages of 30 and 69 years. Findings and caveats of the study: The difference in top-250-clone fraction between tumors and blood was significant, favoring tumors (p = 0.039).

Priming with a constant-region primer yielded TCR beta cDNA from roughly 500 ng total RNA. Libraries of TCR beta came from three nested multiplex PCR rounds with slightly modified ARM-PCR. TCRdb analysed the multiplex PCR reads with MiXCR anew, one entry per CDR3 protein. The sample gives about 320,000 distinct CDR3 sequences, approximately 65% of which show up once; approximately 9% is in the top ten. This receptor was taken from a man aged 35-49 years with primary liver carcinoma and hepatitis B virus infection. Sequenced material: peripheral blood.

The CDR3 DNA reads TGTGCCAGCAGCTTGAATTCAGGCCTCTCTGGAAACACCATATATTTT. Translated, it gives CASSLNSGLSGNTIYF. The rearrangement joins TRBV5-5 to TRBJ1-3; D not resolved. Germline lookup yields CDR1 SGHKS and CDR2 YYEKEE (reference sequence). The ends were cut back, 1 base at V and 0 bases at J, with 11 bases in the middle. The CDR3 sequence is 16 residues long.